This paragraph covers one TCR beta chain sequence. The sample belongs to a study of blood T cell repertoires in COVID-19. The CDR3 length is 13 residues. As processed by the authors: Amplification from reference gene primers served as the basis for estimated nucleated cell counts. This table comes from immunoSEQ multiplex PCR, and its TCRdb copy is limited to in-frame clones, with some not included. V, J and clone size are taken as reported in that table, and D and trimming were inferred from the DNA itself. The sample shows about 210,000 clones, over 75% of them seen only once. The study recruited people aged about 18 to 90 years across around 23 US areas.

Sequencing used PBMCs or T cells enriched from blood (not recorded which). The clonotype was recovered from a man under 40 in a cohort exposed to, infected with or recovered from COVID-19 (not recorded which). The chain has TRBV12-2 and TRBJ1-1; no check of the table's D call, TRBD1, against the DNA was made. TRBV12-2 is tagged as a pseudogene. CDR3 region: CASPLQGVNAAFF. The CDR3 DNA follows: TGTGCAAGTCCCCTCCAGGGTGTCAATGCGGCTTTCTTT.